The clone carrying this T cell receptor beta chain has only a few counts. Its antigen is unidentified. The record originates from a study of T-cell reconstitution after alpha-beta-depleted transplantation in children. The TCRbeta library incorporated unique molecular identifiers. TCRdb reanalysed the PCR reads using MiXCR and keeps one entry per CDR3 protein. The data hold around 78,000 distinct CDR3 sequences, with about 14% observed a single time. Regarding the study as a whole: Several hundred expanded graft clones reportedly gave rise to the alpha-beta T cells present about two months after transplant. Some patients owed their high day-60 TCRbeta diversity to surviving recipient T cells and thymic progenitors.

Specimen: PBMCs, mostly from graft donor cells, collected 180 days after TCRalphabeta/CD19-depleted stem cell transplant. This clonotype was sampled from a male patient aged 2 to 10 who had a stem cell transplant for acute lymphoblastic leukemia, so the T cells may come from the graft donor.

The CDR3 DNA is TGTGCCAGCAGAAGACTAGCGGGGGGGCGGGAGCAGTACTTC. Its protein is CASRRLAGGREQYF. This chain connects TRBV12-3 or TRBV12-4 to TRBJ2-7; TRBD2 aligns across 14 bases. The CDR3 consists of 14 residues. V lost 6 bases, J lost 7 bases, and 5 bases stayed unmatched.